A single sample is the source of the 2 T cell receptor beta chains below, sequenced in a study of T cells in Graves' hyperthyroidism and ophthalmopathy. Researchers took RNA transcripts and amplified the TCR beta CDR3 regions from them. With the HTBI primer set, the TCR CDR3 went through a first round of RT-PCR. Each CDR3 protein gets one entry after TCRdb re-called the multiplex PCR reads with MiXCR. Among approximately 370,000 distinct CDR3 sequences listed, roughly a sixth were seen once. Sequenced sample: blood. These TCRs come from a woman aged 25 to 39 with Graves' hyperthyroidism that later progressed to Graves' ophthalmopathy.

This clonotype was detected a few times. The V call is TRBV20-1, the J call TRBJ1-2, with a weak D call TRBD1 (6 bases). V was pared by 5 bases and J by 7 bases, with 17 bases between. The CDR3 has 13 amino acids. The germline V gene encodes CDR1 DFQATT and CDR2 SNEGSKA (reference sequence). In DNA, the CDR3 is TGCAGTGCTCGACCAACAGGGTACGGTGGCTACACCTTC. This sequence encodes CSARPTGYGGYTF.

The J gene is TRBJ2-3, the V gene TRBV30; 12 nucleotides line up with TRBD2. Germline V gene lookup returns CDR1 GTSNPN and CDR2 SVGIG (reference sequence). J was trimmed by 5 bases and V by 8 bases; bases with no gene match: 5. This CDR3 contains 13 residues. DNA of the CDR3: TGTGCCCGGGGACTAGCGGGTATAGATACGCAGTATTTT. Translated: CARGLAGIDTQYF. The full variable domain, completed using reference TRBV30 and TRBJ2-3, is SQTIHQWPATLVQPVGSPLSLECTVEGTSNPNLYWYRQAAGRGLQLLFYSVGIGQISSEVPQNLSASRPQDRQFILSSKKLLLSDSGFYLCARGLAGIDTQYFGPGTRLTVL.